The 12 T cell receptor beta chains in this list originate from one sample, sequenced in a study of spatial heterogeneity in lung cancer. The time point: sample taken at primary tumor resection. Antigens for these TCRs are unknown. TCRdb redid the calling of the 5' RACE reads with MiXCR, one entry per CDR3 protein. This sample has about 6,000 distinct CDR3 sequences, with more than 9% found just once. Study conclusions and caveats: Intratumoral expanded alpha and beta TCR counts were found to track tumor mutation counts.

The sequencing here drew on lung tumor tissue, taken at surgery. These receptors were obtained from a female donor with early-stage non-small cell lung cancer.

This clonotype was observed many times. V and J are TRBV6-5 and TRBJ2-7; TRBD2 agrees at 13 bases. Germline V gene data show CDR1 as MNHEY and CDR2 as SVGAGI. With V trimmed by 5 bases and J by 7 bases, 8 bases remained unmatched. The CDR3 sequence is 15 residues long. CDR3 DNA: TGTGCCAGCAGTGTCCAGGGACTAGCGGGGTTGGAGCAGTACTTC. Translated: CASSVQGLAGLEQYF.

This clonotype ranks as medium-sized (0.01 to 0.1%). The chain recombines TRBV7-8 with TRBJ2-7; 10 bases agree with TRBD1. The CDR3 is made up of 15 amino acids. CDR1 is SGHVS and CDR2 is FQNEAQ in the germline V gene. J lost 0 bases, V lost 3 bases, and 2 bases had no gene match. CDR3 loop: CASSFGTGVSYEQYF. The DNA for the CDR3 is TGTGCCAGCAGCTTTGGGACAGGGGTCTCCTACGAGCAGTACTTC.

This rearrangement joins TRBV6-5 to TRBJ2-3; the match to TRBD2 covers 11 bases. Germline values: CDR1 MNHEY, CDR2 SVGAGI. CDR3 size: 15 residues. V shed 4 bases and J 4 bases; nucleotides not matched to a gene: 4. The CDR3 nucleotides read TGTGCCAGCAGTTTGACTAGCGGGATCGCAGATACGCAGTATTTT. Translation: CASSLTSGIADTQYF.

This clonotype was seen many times. The chain joins TRBV20-1 to TRBJ1-2; D possibly corresponds to TRBD1 (5 bases). The CDR3 runs 15 residues. Trimming took off 3 bases at V and 0 bases at J, with 14 bases between the two ends. Germline lookup yields CDR1 DFQATT and CDR2 SNEGSKA (reference sequence). The CDR3 nucleotides read TGCAGTGCTAGGCCCAGGGCACAAACTAACTATGGCTACACCTTC. This codes for CSARPRAQTNYGYTF.

Only a few counts were recorded for this clonotype. This chain uses TRBV20-1 with TRBJ1-4; TRBD1 matches at 7 bases. The CDR3 loop spans 14 amino acids. CDR1 and CDR2 from the germline V gene are DFQATT and SNEGSKA (reference sequence). With V trimmed by 5 bases and J by 4 bases, 7 bases remained unmatched. CDR3 amino acids: CSAATGTVNEKLFF. DNA of the CDR3: TGCAGTGCTGCGACCGGGACAGTTAATGAAAAACTGTTTTTT.

This clonotype turned up a few times. CDR3 DNA sequence: TGTGCCAGCAGCTTAGGGGTTGGCGGGACAGCCTCCTACGAGCAGTACTTC. Translated: CASSLGVGGTASYEQYF. The chain carries TRBV11-2 and TRBJ2-7; D is perhaps TRBD1 (7 bases). The CDR3 runs 17 residues. V lost 1 base, J lost 0 bases, and 16 bases lay in between. CDR1 is SGHAT, CDR2 FQNNGV, per germline.

The table lists this clonotype with many counts. The chain couples TRBV7-6 to TRBJ2-1, with TRBD1 identical over 9 bases. CDR1 SGHVS and CDR2 FNYEAQ come from the germline V gene. Germline trimming cut 0 bases from V and 5 bases from J; bases unmatched to any gene: 5. This CDR3 is built from 16 residues. CDR3 residues: CASSLAGTGFNNEQFF. The CDR3 nucleotides are TGTGCCAGCAGCTTAGCGGGGACAGGGTTTAACAATGAGCAGTTCTTC.

This clonotype appeared a few times. The V call is TRBV12-3 or TRBV12-4, the J call TRBJ1-6; TRBD1 aligns across 7 bases. V shed 3 bases and J 8 bases; nucleotides not matched to a gene: 4. This CDR3 comprises 14 residues. The CDR3 loop reads CASSFGTEYSPLHF. The CDR3 nucleotides read TGTGCCAGCAGTTTTGGGACAGAGTATTCACCCCTCCACTTT.

A few counts support this clonotype. The chain uses TRBV5-1 and TRBJ2-2; 7 nucleotides agree with TRBD2. This CDR3 has 15 residues. J was trimmed by 2 bases and V by 4 bases; bases with no gene match: 5. Germline assignment: CDR1 SGHRS and CDR2 YFSETQ. CDR3 sequence (DNA): TGCGCCAGCAGCCCAGGGACTACTAACACCGGGGAGCTGTTTTTT. It yields the protein CASSPGTTNTGELFF.

The V and J genes are TRBV5-1 and TRBJ2-3; 11 bases fit TRBD1. The junction had 4 bases not matched to a gene; V was cut back by 7 bases and J by 6 bases. The CDR3 has 13 amino acids. CDR1 and CDR2 from the germline V gene are SGHRS and YFSETQ. The CDR3 sequence: CASGTGGRDTQYF. The DNA for the CDR3 is TGCGCCAGCGGGACAGGGGGACGGGATACGCAGTATTTT.

Turning to this clonotype: A much larger clone lies a single base off, so this may be a read error. The chain has TRBV5-5 and TRBJ1-5, with TRBD1 matching over 8 bases. Germline assignment: CDR1 SGHKS and CDR2 YYEKEE (reference sequence). The CDR3 totals 14 residues. The J segment lost 8 bases and the V segment lost 4 bases, leaving 8 bases of the junction unmatched. The DNA for the CDR3 is TGTGCCAGCAGCCCCTGGACAGGGAATAAGCCCCAGCATTTT. Protein: CASSPWTGNKPQHF.

This clonotype has a handful of counts. The rearrangement uses TRBV7-2 and TRBJ2-1; a weak D match, TRBD1 (6 bases). The CDR3 has 16 amino acids. Germline V gives CDR1 SGHTA, CDR2 FQGNSA. V was pared by 0 bases and J by 9 bases, with 18 bases between. The CDR3 DNA is TGTGCCAGCAGCTTAGCGCTGGGAACAGGGTGGGGTGAGCAGTTCTTC. It specifies CASSLALGTGWGEQFF.